Below are 9 T cell receptor beta chains sequenced from a single sample in a study of shared clonotypes between healthy human individuals. The protocol was immunoSEQ multiplex PCR, while the TCRdb copy is restricted to in-frame clones and leaves out a portion. The table has some 300,000 clones, about 70% seen once. Sample: memory CD4+ T cells sorted from blood. Subset: CD45RA-negative fraction. These TCRs come from a man aged 30 to 39 in good health.

The chain employs TRBV5-1 and TRBJ2-6, with D tentatively TRBD1 or TRBD2 (6 bases each). Germline lookup yields CDR1 SGHRS and CDR2 YFSETQ. V lost 4 bases to trimming and J lost 2 bases, with 19 bases between them. The length of the CDR3 is 18 residues. For the CDR3, the DNA is TGCGCCAGCAGCCTCCCATCGTCAGGGGAGGCTGGGGCCAACGTCCTGACTTTC. It encodes CASSLPSSGEAGANVLTF.

The chain carries TRBV27 and TRBJ1-2, with TRBD1 as a possible D gene (6 bases). CDR1 MNHEY and CDR2 SMNVEV come from the germline V gene (reference sequence). This CDR3 is 13 amino acids long. V gave up 6 bases and J gave up 7 bases, with 15 bases separating them. CDR3 in amino acids: CASSQQGLVGYTF. Here the CDR3 DNA reads TGTGCCAGCAGCCAACAGGGATTGGTTGGCTACACCTTC.

The CDR3 here is CASSEGVYEQYF. DNA of the CDR3: TGCGCCAGCAGTGAAGGGGTCTACGAGCAGTACTTC. The chain joins TRBV10-2 to TRBJ2-7; maybe TRBD1 (5 bases). V lost 3 bases to trimming and J lost 3 bases, with 6 bases between them. The length of the CDR3 is 12 residues. Germline CDR1 reads WSHSY; CDR2 reads SAAADI.

The chain joins TRBV27 to TRBJ2-5; D perhaps matches TRBD2 (7 bases). The CDR3 runs 16 residues. Germline V lookup: CDR1 MNHEY, CDR2 SMNVEV (reference sequence). V was cut by 3 bases and J by 4 bases, with 18 bases left in between. CDR3 region: CASSFGGRGDGETQYF. The DNA for the CDR3 is TGTGCCAGCAGTTTTGGAGGGAGGGGGGATGGAGAGACCCAGTACTTC.

V usage is TRBV27 and J usage is TRBJ1-2, with D perhaps matching TRBD1 (5 bases). This CDR3 is 14 amino acids long. The V gene's germline CDR1 is MNHEY and CDR2 SMNVEV (reference sequence). With 4 bases removed from V and 7 bases from J, the gap between germline ends came to 16 bases. In nucleotides, the CDR3 is TGTGCCAGCAGTTATCTGGTGGGTGGGGGTGGCTACACCTTC. It is translated as CASSYLVGGGGYTF.

This clone is judged medium-sized. The V gene is TRBV7-9, the J gene TRBJ1-2, with unresolved D. Germline V gene lookup returns CDR1 SEHNR and CDR2 FQNEAQ (reference sequence). Trimming pared 2 bases from V and 5 bases from J, leaving 12 bases between. This CDR3 has 14 residues. CDR3 DNA: TGTGCCAGCAGCTTACGACCGGCAGAATATGGCTACACCTTC. It specifies CASSLRPAEYGYTF. Variable domain in full (rest from reference TRBV7-9 and TRBJ1-2): DTGVSQNPRHKITKRGQNVTFRCDPISEHNRLYWYRQTLGQGPEFLTYFQNEAQLEKSRLLSDRFSAERPKGSFSTLEIQRTEQGDSAMYLCASSLRPAEYGYTFGSGTRLTVV.

The V gene is TRBV7-8, the J gene TRBJ1-1; the D gene is possibly TRBD1 (5 bases). Trimming removed 7 bases at V and 7 bases at J, with 22 bases between. The CDR3 runs 15 residues. The germline V gene has CDR1 SGHVS and CDR2 FQNEAQ. CDR3 DNA: TGTGCCAGCACCCCTAGGGTGGGACGGAGCATTGAAGCTTTCTTT. As protein: CASTPRVGRSIEAFF.

This clone was seen only once. This chain uses TRBV5-8 with TRBJ1-2; 7 bases match TRBD1. Per germline, CDR1 SGHTS and CDR2 YDEGEE. The CDR3 has 14 residues. V lost 4 bases and J lost 5; bases outside the gene matches: 8. For the CDR3, the DNA is TGTGCCAGCAGCGGTCCGGGACAGCTTTATGGCTACACCTTC. Its translation is CASSGPGQLYGYTF.

The chain carries TRBV5-1 and TRBJ1-6, with TRBD1 matching 7 bases. V lost 3 bases and J lost 6; bases outside the gene matches: 6. The CDR3 consists of 15 residues. CDR1 and CDR2 (germline): SGHRS, YFSETQ. The CDR3 here is CASSSEQGFNSPLHF. CDR3 sequence (DNA): TGCGCCAGCAGCTCCGAACAGGGGTTTAATTCACCCCTCCACTTT. The whole variable domain, remainder taken from reference TRBV5-1 and TRBJ1-6, is KAGVTQTPRYLIKTRGQQVTLSCSPISGHRSVSWYQQTPGQGLQFLFEYFSETQRNKGNFPGRFSGRQFSNSRSEMNVSTLELGDSALYLCASSSEQGFNSPLHFGNGTRLTVT.